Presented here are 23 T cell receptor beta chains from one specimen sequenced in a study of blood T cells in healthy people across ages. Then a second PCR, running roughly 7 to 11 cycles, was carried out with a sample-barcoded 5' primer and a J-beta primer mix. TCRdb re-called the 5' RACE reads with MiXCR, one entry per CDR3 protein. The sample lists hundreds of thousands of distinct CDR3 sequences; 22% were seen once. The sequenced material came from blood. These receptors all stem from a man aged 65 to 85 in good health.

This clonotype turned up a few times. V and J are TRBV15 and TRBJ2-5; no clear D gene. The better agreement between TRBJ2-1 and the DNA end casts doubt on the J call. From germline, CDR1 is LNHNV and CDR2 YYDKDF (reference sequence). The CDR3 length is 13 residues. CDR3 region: CATSREVLNEQFF. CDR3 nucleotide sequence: TGTGCCACCAGCAGAGAGGTTCTTAATGAGCAGTTCTTC.

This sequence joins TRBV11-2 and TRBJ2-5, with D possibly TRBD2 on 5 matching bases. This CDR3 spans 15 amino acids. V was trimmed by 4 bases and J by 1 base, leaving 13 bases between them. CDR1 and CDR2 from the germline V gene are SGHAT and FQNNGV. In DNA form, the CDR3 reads TGTGCCAGCAGCTCCCTCGGACTTTTCCAAGAGACCCAGTACTTC. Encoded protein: CASSSLGLFQETQYF.

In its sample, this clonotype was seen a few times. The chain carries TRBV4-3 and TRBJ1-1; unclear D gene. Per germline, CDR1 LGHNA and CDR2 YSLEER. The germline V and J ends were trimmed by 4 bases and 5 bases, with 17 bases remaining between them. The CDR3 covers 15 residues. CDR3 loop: CASSPRASMGTEAFF. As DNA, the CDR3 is TGCGCCAGCAGCCCTCGCGCAAGTATGGGGACTGAAGCTTTCTTT.

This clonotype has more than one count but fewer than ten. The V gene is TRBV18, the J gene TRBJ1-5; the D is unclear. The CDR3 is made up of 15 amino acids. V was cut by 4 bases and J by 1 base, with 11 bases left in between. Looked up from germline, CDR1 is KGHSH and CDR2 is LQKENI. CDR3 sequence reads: CASSRRSESNQPQHF. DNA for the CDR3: TGTGCCAGCTCACGACGTTCTGAGAGCAATCAGCCCCAGCATTTT.

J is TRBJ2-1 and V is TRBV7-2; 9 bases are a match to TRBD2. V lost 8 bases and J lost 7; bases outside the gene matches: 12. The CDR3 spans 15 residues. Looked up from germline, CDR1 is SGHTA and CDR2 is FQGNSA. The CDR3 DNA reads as TGTGCCAGCGGGTTAGCGGGGGTTAGACTTAATGAGCAGTTCTTC. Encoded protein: CASGLAGVRLNEQFF. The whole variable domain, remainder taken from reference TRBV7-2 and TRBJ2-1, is GAGVSQSPSNKVTEKGKDVELRCDPISGHTALYWYRQSLGQGLEFLIYFQGNSAPDKSGLPSDRFSAERTGGSVSTLTIQRTQQEDSAVYLCASGLAGVRLNEQFFGPGTRLTVL.

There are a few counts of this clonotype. This CDR3 reads CASSPQGYGMNTEAFF. The CDR3 region has the DNA TGTGCCAGCAGCCCCCAGGGGTATGGTATGAACACTGAAGCTTTCTTT. The V call is TRBV9, the J call TRBJ1-1; TRBD1 might be the D (6 bases). V was pared by 4 bases and J by 0 bases, with 16 bases between. The length of the CDR3 is 16 residues. CDR1 is SGDLS and CDR2 is YYNGEE in the germline V gene.

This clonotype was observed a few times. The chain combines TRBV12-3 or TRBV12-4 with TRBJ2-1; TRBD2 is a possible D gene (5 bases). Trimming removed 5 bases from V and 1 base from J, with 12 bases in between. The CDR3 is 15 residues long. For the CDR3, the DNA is TGTGCCAGCAGTCCCCGGACTTTTTCCTACAATGAGCAGTTCTTC. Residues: CASSPRTFSYNEQFF.

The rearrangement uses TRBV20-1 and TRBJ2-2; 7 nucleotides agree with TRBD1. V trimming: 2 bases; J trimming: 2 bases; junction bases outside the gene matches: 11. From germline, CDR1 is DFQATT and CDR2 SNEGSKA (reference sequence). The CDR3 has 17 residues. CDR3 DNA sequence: TGCAGTGCTAGAAAGTTTGGGACAGAGCTAAACACCGGGGAGCTGTTTTTT. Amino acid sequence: CSARKFGTELNTGELFF.

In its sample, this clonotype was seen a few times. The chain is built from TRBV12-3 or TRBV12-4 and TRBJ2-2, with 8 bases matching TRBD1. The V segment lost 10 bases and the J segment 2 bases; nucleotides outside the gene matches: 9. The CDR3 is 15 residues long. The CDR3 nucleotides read TGTGCCATCAGGGGGCCTGGCTTAAACACCGGGGAGCTGTTTTTT. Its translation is CAIRGPGLNTGELFF.

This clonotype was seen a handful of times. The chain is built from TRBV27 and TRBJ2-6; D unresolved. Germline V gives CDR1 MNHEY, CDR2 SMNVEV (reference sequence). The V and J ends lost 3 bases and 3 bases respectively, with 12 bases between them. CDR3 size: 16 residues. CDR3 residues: CASSFRSMRGANVLTF. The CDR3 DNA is TGTGCCAGCAGTTTCCGCAGTATGCGTGGGGCCAACGTCCTGACTTTC.

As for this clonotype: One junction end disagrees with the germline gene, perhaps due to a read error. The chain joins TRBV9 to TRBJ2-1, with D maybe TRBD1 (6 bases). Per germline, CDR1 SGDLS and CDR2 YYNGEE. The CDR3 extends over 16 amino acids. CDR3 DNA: TGTGCCAGCAGCGTAGGAAGGGGGAGCTCCTACAATGTGCAGTTCTTC. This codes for CASSVGRGSSYNVQFF.

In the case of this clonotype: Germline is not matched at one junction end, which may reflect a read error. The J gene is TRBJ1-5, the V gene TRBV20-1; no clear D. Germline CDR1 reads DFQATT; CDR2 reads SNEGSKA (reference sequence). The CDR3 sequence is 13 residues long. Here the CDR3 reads CSAQPGYGQPRHF. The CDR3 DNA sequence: TGCAGTGCACAACCCGGGTACGGTCAGCCCCGGCATTTT.

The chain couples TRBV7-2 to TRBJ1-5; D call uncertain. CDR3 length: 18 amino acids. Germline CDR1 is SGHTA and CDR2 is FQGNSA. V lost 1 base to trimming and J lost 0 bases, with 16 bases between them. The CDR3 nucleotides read TGTGCCAGCAGCTTAGGATACGGCGAACCGAATAGCAATCAGCCCCAGCATTTT. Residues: CASSLGYGEPNSNQPQHF. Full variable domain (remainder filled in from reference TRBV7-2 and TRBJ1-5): GAGVSQSPSNKVTEKGKDVELRCDPISGHTALYWYRQSLGQGLEFLIYFQGNSAPDKSGLPSDRFSAERTGGSVSTLTIQRTQQEDSAVYLCASSLGYGEPNSNQPQHFGDGTRLSIL.

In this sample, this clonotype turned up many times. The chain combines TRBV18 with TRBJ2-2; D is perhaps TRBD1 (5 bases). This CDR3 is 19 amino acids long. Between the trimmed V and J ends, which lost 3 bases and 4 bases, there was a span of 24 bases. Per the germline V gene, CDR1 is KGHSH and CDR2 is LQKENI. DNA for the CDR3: TGTGCCAGCTCACCCGGCCGCCCCCTAACAGGCTTCACCACCGGGGAGCTGTTTTTT. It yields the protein CASSPGRPLTGFTTGELFF.

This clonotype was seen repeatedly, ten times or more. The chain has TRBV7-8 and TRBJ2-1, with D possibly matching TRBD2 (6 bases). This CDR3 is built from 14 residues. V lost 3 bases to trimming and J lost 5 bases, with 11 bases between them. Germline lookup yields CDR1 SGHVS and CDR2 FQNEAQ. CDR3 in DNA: TGTGCCAGCAGCTTGGGGGGATCCCACAATGAGCAGTTCTTC. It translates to CASSLGGSHNEQFF.

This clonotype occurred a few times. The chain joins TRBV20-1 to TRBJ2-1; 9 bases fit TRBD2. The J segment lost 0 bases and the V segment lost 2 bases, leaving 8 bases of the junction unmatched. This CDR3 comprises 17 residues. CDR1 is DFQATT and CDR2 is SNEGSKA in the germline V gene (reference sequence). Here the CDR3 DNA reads TGCAGTGCTAGAACCGGACTAGCGCTCAGCTCCTACAATGAGCAGTTCTTC. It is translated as CSARTGLALSSYNEQFF.

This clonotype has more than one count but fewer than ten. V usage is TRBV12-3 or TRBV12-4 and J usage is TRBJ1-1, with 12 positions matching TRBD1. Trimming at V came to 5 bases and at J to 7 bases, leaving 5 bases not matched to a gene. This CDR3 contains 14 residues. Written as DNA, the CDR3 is TGTGCCAGCAGTGCGGGACAGGGGGCAGTTGAAGCTTTCTTT. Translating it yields CASSAGQGAVEAFF.

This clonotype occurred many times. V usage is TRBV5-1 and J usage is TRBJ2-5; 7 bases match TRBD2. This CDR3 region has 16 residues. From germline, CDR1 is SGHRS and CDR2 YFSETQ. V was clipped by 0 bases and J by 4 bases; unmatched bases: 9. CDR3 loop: CASSLEAYGGGETQYF. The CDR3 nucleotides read TGCGCCAGCAGCTTGGAGGCTTATGGCGGGGGAGAGACCCAGTACTTC. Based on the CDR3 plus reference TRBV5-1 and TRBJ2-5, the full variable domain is KAGVTQTPRYLIKTRGQQVTLSCSPISGHRSVSWYQQTPGQGLQFLFEYFSETQRNKGNFPGRFSGRQFSNSRSEMNVSTLELGDSALYLCASSLEAYGGGETQYFGPGTRLLVL.

CDR3 loop: CASSAPRQGGNQETQYF. For the CDR3, the DNA is TGTGCCAGCAGCGCCCCACGACAGGGAGGGAACCAAGAGACCCAGTACTTC. The chain joins TRBV9 to TRBJ2-5, with D possibly called TRBD1 or TRBD2 (7 bases each). The CDR3 runs to 17 residues. The V end was cut by 3 bases, the J end by 0 bases, with 18 bases between. Germline CDR1 is SGDLS and CDR2 is YYNGEE.

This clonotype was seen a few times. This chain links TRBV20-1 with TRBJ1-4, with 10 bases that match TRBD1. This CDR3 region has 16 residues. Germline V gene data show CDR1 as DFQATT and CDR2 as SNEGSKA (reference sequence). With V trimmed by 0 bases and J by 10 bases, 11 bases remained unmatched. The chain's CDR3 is CSARDLRSGDRGKLFF. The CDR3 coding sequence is TGCAGTGCTAGAGATCTGCGATCGGGGGACAGGGGAAAACTGTTTTTT.

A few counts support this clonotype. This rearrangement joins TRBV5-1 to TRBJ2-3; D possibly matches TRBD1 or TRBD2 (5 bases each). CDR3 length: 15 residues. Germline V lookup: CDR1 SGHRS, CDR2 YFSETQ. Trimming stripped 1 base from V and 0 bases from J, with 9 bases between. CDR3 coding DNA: TGCGCCAGCAGCTTGTGGGACGCGAGCACAGATACGCAGTATTTT. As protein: CASSLWDASTDTQYF.

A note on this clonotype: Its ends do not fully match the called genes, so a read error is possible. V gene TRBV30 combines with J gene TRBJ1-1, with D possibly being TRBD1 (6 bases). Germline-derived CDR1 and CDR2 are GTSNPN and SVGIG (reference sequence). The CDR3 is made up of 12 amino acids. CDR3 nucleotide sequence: TGTGCCAAGGACAGAATGAACACTGAAGCTTACTTT. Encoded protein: CAKDRMNTEAYF.

CDR3 DNA sequence: TGTGCCAGCAGCCTTGCCCCCCCGCTAAGGTGGGAGCGGGCCCCCTACGAGCAGTACTTC. The encoded protein is CASSLAPPLRWERAPYEQYF. The rearrangement uses TRBV27 and TRBJ2-5; D perhaps matches TRBD2 (6 bases). The J call may be mistaken, given a closer DNA end match to TRBJ2-7. The germline gives CDR1 MNHEY, CDR2 SMNVEV (reference sequence). CDR3 length equals 20 residues.